The 23 T cell receptor beta chains in this list originate from one sample, sequenced in a study of blood T cell repertoires in COVID-19. Clones were sequenced by immunoSEQ multiplex PCR, and TCRdb holds only the in-frame ones, with some missing. Found here are around 50,000 clones, roughly 89% of them singletons; the top ten hold under 7.5%. The sequencing input was peripheral blood. Receptors originate from a woman aged 55-75 years with COVID-19, enrolled during active disease.

V usage is TRBV15 and J usage is TRBJ1-4; a possible D gene is TRBD1 (6 bases). The CDR3 loop spans 13 amino acids. V dropped 3 bases and J dropped 7 bases, with 9 bases sitting between them. CDR1 is LNHNV and CDR2 is YYDKDF in the germline V gene (reference sequence). The CDR3 loop is CATSRGGAEKLFF. CDR3 sequence (DNA): TGTGCCACCAGCAGGGGGGGGGCTGAAAAACTGTTTTTT.

The chain recombines TRBV6-4 with TRBJ2-1, with 8 nucleotides matching TRBD2. Germline lookup yields CDR1 MRHNA and CDR2 SNTAGT. V dropped 1 base and J dropped 8; count of bases not matched to a gene: 7. The CDR3 loop spans 15 amino acids. CDR3 amino acids: CASSDWSSGLDEQFF. The CDR3 nucleotides read TGTGCCAGCAGTGACTGGTCTAGCGGGCTCGATGAGCAGTTCTTC.

V usage is TRBV30 and J usage is TRBJ1-2, with D maybe TRBD1 (5 bases). With 3 bases removed from V and 4 bases from J, the gap between germline ends came to 12 bases. Germline loops: CDR1 GTSNPN, CDR2 SVGIG (reference sequence). The CDR3 has 13 residues. Here the CDR3 reads CAWSRDSSYGYTF. The CDR3 DNA sequence: TGTGCCTGGAGCAGAGACAGCAGCTATGGCTACACCTTC.

The rearrangement links TRBV7-8 to TRBJ1-5; TRBD1 matches at 8 bases. The J segment lost 5 bases and the V segment lost 5 bases, leaving 5 bases of the junction unmatched. This CDR3 comprises 14 residues. Germline V gene lookup returns CDR1 SGHVS and CDR2 FQNEAQ. This CDR3 reads CASSPTGGYQPQHF. The DNA of the CDR3 is TGTGCCAGCAGCCCTACAGGGGGTTATCAGCCCCAGCATTTT. The variable domain in full, completed from reference TRBV7-8 and TRBJ1-5, reads GAGVSQSPRYKVAKRGQDVALRCDPISGHVSLFWYQQALGQGPEFLTYFQNEAQLDKSGLPSDRFFAERPEGSVSTLKIQRTQQEDSAVYLCASSPTGGYQPQHFGDGTRLSIL.

V is TRBV19 and J is TRBJ2-2, with a weak D call TRBD1 (5 bases). The CDR3 length is 14 residues. Germline values: CDR1 LNHDA, CDR2 SQIVND (reference sequence). V was trimmed by 7 bases and J by 4 bases, leaving 13 bases between them. CDR3 region: CASKTGGATGELFF. In DNA form, the CDR3 reads TGTGCCAGTAAAACTGGTGGGGCCACCGGGGAGCTGTTTTTT.

The rearrangement joins TRBV24-1 to TRBJ1-6, with D unresolved. CDR3 length equals 18 residues. V gave up 8 bases and J gave up 8 bases, with 27 bases separating them. The germline V gene encodes CDR1 KGHDR and CDR2 SFDVKD. The CDR3 DNA reads as TGTGCCACCAATCAGGTCCCTCTCCACCGCGCCGGGGATTCACCCCTCCACTTT. It yields the protein CATNQVPLHRAGDSPLHF.

The rearrangement uses TRBV27 and TRBJ1-1; tentatively, D is TRBD1 (6 bases). V was clipped by 2 bases and J by 5 bases, with 24 bases between them. Germline V gene sequence: CDR1 MNHEY, CDR2 SMNVEV (reference sequence). The CDR3 is 18 amino acids. CDR3: CASSLLRNDGGLWTEAFF. The CDR3 DNA follows: TGTGCCAGCAGTTTACTTAGGAATGACGGGGGGCTCTGGACTGAAGCTTTCTTT.

The chain couples TRBV29-1 to TRBJ1-1; 7 nucleotides align to TRBD1. From germline, CDR1 is SQVTM and CDR2 ANQGSEA. The CDR3 consists of 14 residues. Unmatched junction bases numbered 10, after V lost 4 bases and J lost 5 bases. Written as DNA, the CDR3 is TGCAGCGTTGTCCTGACAGGGTCGCGGACTGAAGCTTTCTTT. It codes for CSVVLTGSRTEAFF.

V gene TRBV11-3 combines with J gene TRBJ2-7; the D gene is possibly TRBD1 (5 bases). The CDR3 sequence is 12 residues long. V lost 1 base to trimming and J lost 7 bases, with 8 bases between them. The germline gives CDR1 SGHNT, CDR2 YENEEA. The CDR3 nucleotides are TGTGCCAGCAGCTTAGTTACAGGAGAGCAGTACTTC. Its translation: CASSLVTGEQYF.

This chain joins TRBV2 and TRBJ1-2, with a weak D call TRBD1 (5 bases). CDR1 is SNHLY, CDR2 FYNNEI, per germline. Trimming pared 7 bases from V and 2 bases from J, leaving 17 bases between. The CDR3 is 15 residues long. In DNA form, the CDR3 reads TGTGCCAGCATTTGGGGTGACAGATCAAACTATGGCTACACCTTC. Translating it yields CASIWGDRSNYGYTF. Combining the CDR3 with reference TRBV2 and TRBJ1-2 gives the whole variable domain EPEVTQTPSHQVTQMGQEVILRCVPISNHLYFYWYRQILGQKVEFLVSFYNNEISEKSEIFDDQFSVERPDGSNFTLKIRSTKLEDSAMYFCASIWGDRSNYGYTFGSGTRLTVV.

The chain has TRBV3-1 (or the pseudogene TRBV3-2) and TRBJ1-1; D ambiguous. The CDR3 covers 14 residues. From germline, CDR1 is LGHDT and CDR2 YNNKEL (reference sequence). Trimming took 2 bases from V and 0 from J, leaving 7 bases between them. CDR3 sequence: CASSQLLVNTEAFF. CDR3 nucleotide sequence: TGTGCCAGCAGCCAACTGTTAGTGAACACTGAAGCTTTCTTT.

The genes are TRBV29-1 and TRBJ2-3, with 8 nucleotides matching TRBD1. This CDR3 has 15 residues. Germline V gives CDR1 SQVTM, CDR2 ANQGSEA. Germline trimming cut 8 bases from V and 1 base from J; bases unmatched to any gene: 11. This CDR3 reads CSHSDREYGTDTQYF. The CDR3 nucleotides read TGCAGCCACTCGGACAGGGAGTATGGCACAGATACGCAGTATTTT.

The rearrangement links TRBV30 to TRBJ1-4; 7 bases agree with TRBD1. The V segment lost 4 bases and the J segment 7 bases; nucleotides outside the gene matches: 12. Germline CDR1 GTSNPN, CDR2 SVGIG (reference sequence). This CDR3 has 15 amino acids. Here the CDR3 reads CAWTTDRSGGEKLFF. CDR3 DNA sequence: TGTGCCTGGACCACGGACAGGAGCGGCGGTGAAAAACTGTTTTTT.

The gene calls are TRBV6-1 and TRBJ1-2; D is undetermined. Deletions cut 2 bases from V and 6 bases from J, with 4 bases between. CDR3 length: 11 amino acids. Germline V gene sequence: CDR1 MNHNS, CDR2 SASEGT. The CDR3 coding sequence is TGTGCCAGCAGTGAATGGCATGGCTACACCTTC. Its translation is CASSEWHGYTF.

The sample holds a few counts of this clone. The chain is built from TRBV18 and TRBJ1-1, with 7 positions matching TRBD1. J lost 3 bases, V lost 8 bases, and 12 bases had no gene match. The CDR3 runs 15 residues. CDR1 is KGHSH and CDR2 is LQKENI in the germline V gene. CDR3 in DNA: TGTGCCAGCCTCCGTGCCGACAGGGTTGACACTGAAGCTTTCTTT. Translated: CASLRADRVDTEAFF.

The chain uses TRBV3-1 (or the pseudogene TRBV3-2) and TRBJ1-3, with D uncertain. V was trimmed by 4 bases and J by 0 bases, leaving 16 bases between them. CDR1 is LGHDT and CDR2 is YNNKEL in the germline V gene (reference sequence). This CDR3 contains 17 residues. The CDR3 spells CASSPLVGSSSGNTIYF. CDR3 coding DNA: TGTGCCAGCAGCCCCCTAGTGGGGAGCTCCTCTGGAAACACCATATATTTT.

This clone appeared once. The rearrangement uses TRBV21-1 and TRBJ1-2; TRBD1 was called by the table and not checked on the DNA. TRBV21-1 is assigned pseudogene status. There are 15 residues in the CDR3. The CDR3 loop is CASSKSGQVDYGYTF. The CDR3 nucleotides are TGTGCCAGCAGCAAAAGTGGACAGGTGGACTATGGCTACACCTTC.

The chain joins TRBV11-2 to TRBJ2-7; 8 nucleotides agree with TRBD2. Per the germline V gene, CDR1 is SGHAT and CDR2 is FQNNGV. The CDR3 has 15 residues. With 2 bases clipped from V and 3 bases from J, the junction kept 6 bases outside the gene matches. The CDR3 here is CASSLILAAYYEQYF. The CDR3 DNA reads TGTGCCAGCAGCTTAATACTAGCGGCTTACTACGAGCAGTACTTC.

V and J are TRBV7-9 and TRBJ2-2; D is perhaps TRBD1 (5 bases). Trimming shortened V by 4 bases and J by 1 base, and 10 bases separated the two germline ends. CDR1 is SEHNR and CDR2 is FQNEAQ in the germline V gene (reference sequence). The CDR3 sequence is 15 residues long. CDR3 in amino acids: CASSYDRKNTGELFF. The CDR3 DNA sequence: TGTGCCAGCAGCTACGACAGAAAGAACACCGGGGAGCTGTTTTTT.

V is TRBV4-1 and J is TRBJ1-1; 9 nucleotides line up with TRBD1. Germline trimming cut 3 bases from V and 0 bases from J; bases unmatched to any gene: 5. Germline V gene lookup returns CDR1 MGHRA and CDR2 YSYEKL. This CDR3 spans 16 amino acids. In DNA, the CDR3 is TGCGCCAGCAGCCAGACAGGACAGGGGATGAACACTGAAGCTTTCTTT. This translates into CASSQTGQGMNTEAFF.

This chain uses TRBV21-1 with TRBJ2-5; TRBD1, the D gene given by the table, was not confirmed from the DNA. TRBV21-1 is a listed pseudogene. This CDR3 has 16 residues. CDR3 amino acids: CASSNWRTGGHETQYF. CDR3 in DNA: TGTGCCAGCAGCAATTGGCGGACAGGGGGGCACGAGACCCAGTACTTC.

The rearrangement joins TRBV28 to TRBJ2-7; D unclear. V lost 1 base and J 8 bases, leaving 9 bases between the germline ends. Germline V gene sequence: CDR1 MDHEN, CDR2 SYDVKM. The CDR3 totals 12 residues. CDR3 protein: CASSLFQAQQYF. In nucleotides, the CDR3 is TGTGCCAGCAGTTTATTTCAGGCACAGCAGTACTTC.

The chain couples TRBV2 to TRBJ2-7; possible D gene TRBD1, 5 bases. Germline CDR1 SNHLY, CDR2 FYNNEI. The length of the CDR3 is 14 residues. V was shortened by 2 bases and J by 3 bases, with 11 bases between the two germline ends. This CDR3 is CASSESWTYYEQYF. The DNA of the CDR3 is TGTGCCAGCAGTGAATCTTGGACATACTACGAGCAGTACTTC.